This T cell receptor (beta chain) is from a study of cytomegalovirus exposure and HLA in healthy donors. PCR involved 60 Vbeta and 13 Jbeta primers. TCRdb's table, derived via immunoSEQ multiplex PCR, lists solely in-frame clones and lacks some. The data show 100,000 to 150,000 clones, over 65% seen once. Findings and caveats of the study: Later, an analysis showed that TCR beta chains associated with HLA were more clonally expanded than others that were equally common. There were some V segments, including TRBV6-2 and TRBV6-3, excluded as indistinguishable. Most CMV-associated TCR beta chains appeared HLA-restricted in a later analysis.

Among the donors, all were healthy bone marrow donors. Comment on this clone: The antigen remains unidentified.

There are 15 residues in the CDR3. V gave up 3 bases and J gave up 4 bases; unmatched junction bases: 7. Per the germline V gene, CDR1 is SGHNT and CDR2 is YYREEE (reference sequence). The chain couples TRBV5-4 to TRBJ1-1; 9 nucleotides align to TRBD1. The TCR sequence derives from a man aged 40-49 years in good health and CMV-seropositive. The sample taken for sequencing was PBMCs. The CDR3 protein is CASSSGQGGATEAFF. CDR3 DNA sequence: TGTGCCAGCAGCTCGGGACAGGGAGGAGCCACTGAAGCTTTCTTT.